The sequence of this T cell receptor beta chain was determined in a study of human T cells and chemical hapten exposure. V dropped 3 bases and J dropped 4; count of bases not matched to a gene: 5. Per the germline V gene, CDR1 is PRHDT and CDR2 is FYEKMQ (reference sequence). The CDR3 consists of 14 residues. Study-wide results and limits: The number of TCRs above 1 in 1000 frequency did not change after DPC sensitization.

Time point noted: patch test 3, about 24 weeks after DPC sensitization. Treatment in this sample: therapeutic diphenylcyclopropenone sensitization with weekly scalp DPC. In the case of this clonotype: Its target is not known.

TCRdb re-called the RACE reads through MiXCR, storing one row per CDR3 protein. The sample lists about 190,000 distinct CDR3 sequences, about 25% occurring once. This receptor was obtained from a middle-aged woman with alopecia areata. Some clones in this sample may be carry-over from other donors' samples. V gene TRBV13 combines with J gene TRBJ1-1; 7 nucleotides agree with TRBD1. This specimen was whole blood, taken in connection with sensitization to the hapten diphenylcyclopropenone (DPC). DNA of the CDR3: TGTGCCAGCAGCTTCGGACAGGATGGCACTGAAGCTTTCTTT. Translating it yields CASSFGQDGTEAFF.